What follows are 22 T cell receptor beta chains derived from one specimen sequenced in a study of regulatory T cells in long-lasting Graves disease. Described time point: persistent/refractory GD, antithyroid drugs over 5 years with positive TRAb. From PBMCs, RNA was extracted and then used to make the TCR library. Both iRepertoire HTBI primers and Arm-PCR of CDR3 regions were used to build the TCR beta libraries. MiXCR, run by TCRdb on the multiplex PCR reads, gives a single entry per CDR3 protein. The repertoire holds roughly 400,000 distinct CDR3 sequences, with more than 20% as singletons. The sequencing here drew on peripheral blood mononuclear cells (PBMCs), taken when the disease was refractory, from a patient treated with antithyroid drugs. These receptors were taken from a female donor with Graves disease.

CDR3 sequence (DNA): TGTGCCAGCAGCCCTGGAGGGACAGGGTACCAAGAGACCCAGTACTTC. Protein: CASSPGGTGYQETQYF. This chain uses TRBV14 with TRBJ2-5; 9 positions agree with TRBD1. The V gene's germline CDR1 is SGHDN and CDR2 FVKESK. The CDR3 spans 16 residues. V shed 4 bases and J 0 bases; nucleotides not matched to a gene: 6.

With regard to this clonotype: This may stem from a read error, because a much larger clone lies one nucleotide away. The chain couples TRBV10-1 to TRBJ2-7, with D possibly being TRBD2 (5 bases). Per germline, CDR1 WNHNN and CDR2 SYGVQD (reference sequence). The CDR3 runs 14 residues. Trimming shortened V by 4 bases and J by 5 bases, and 15 bases separated the two germline ends. This CDR3 is CASSGSRGSHEQYF. The CDR3, as DNA: TGCGCCAGCAGTGGGTCTCGGGGTTCCCACGAGCAGTACTTC.

This chain links TRBV7-3 with TRBJ2-2; D perhaps matches TRBD2 (6 bases). Germline lookup yields CDR1 SGHTA and CDR2 FQGTGA. This CDR3 is built from 14 residues. The V and J ends lost 4 bases and 4 bases respectively, with 10 bases between them. The DNA of the CDR3 is TGTGCCAGCAGCTCAGGGAGGAGCACCGGGGAGCTGTTTTTT. Its protein is CASSSGRSTGELFF.

The table lists this clonotype with a few counts. The V gene is TRBV10-3, the J gene TRBJ2-7; a possible D gene is TRBD2 (6 bases). The CDR3 is 14 residues long. CDR1 ENHRY and CDR2 SYGVKD come from the germline V gene. Deletions cut 10 bases from V and 4 bases from J, with 20 bases between. CDR3 sequence (DNA): TGTGCCACCACTAGGGAGGTTTACACTTACGAGCAGTACTTC. It specifies CATTREVYTYEQYF.

This clonotype was found many times. The chain has TRBV7-9 and TRBJ1-2, with D possibly TRBD1 on 5 matching bases. The V end lost 4 bases, the J end lost 8 bases, and 14 bases lay between the germline ends. Germline CDR1 SEHNR, CDR2 FQNEAQ (reference sequence). CDR3 length: 13 amino acids. In DNA form, the CDR3 reads TGTGCCAGCAGCTCGACAGAGGCACAAGGCTACACCTTC. Its protein is CASSSTEAQGYTF.

This clonotype was seen ten or more times. A junction end diverges from the germline sequence, so it may reflect a read error. This chain joins TRBV5-1 and TRBJ2-2; D gene uncertain. Germline V gene sequence: CDR1 SGHRS, CDR2 YFSETQ. CDR3 length: 12 residues. The CDR3 sequence is CASSLSTGELFF. CDR3 DNA: TGTGCCAGCAGTTTATCAACCGGGGAGCTGTTTTTT.

This clonotype was observed a handful of times. The chain combines TRBV20-1 with TRBJ1-1; D not certain. The V end was cut by 3 bases, the J end by 5 bases, with 10 bases between. The V gene's germline CDR1 is DFQATT and CDR2 SNEGSKA (reference sequence). CDR3 size: 12 residues. CDR3 residues: CSASPPGTEAFF. As DNA, the CDR3 is TGCAGTGCTAGTCCCCCGGGAACTGAAGCTTTCTTT.

In its sample, this clonotype was seen a few times. This chain connects TRBV7-2 to TRBJ1-6; D is ambiguous. The length of the CDR3 is 12 residues. V shed 2 bases and J shed 9 bases, with 5 bases lying between them. Germline assignment: CDR1 SGHTA and CDR2 FQGNSA. The CDR3 loop reads CASSLMGSPLHF. The DNA for the CDR3 is TGTGCCAGCAGCTTAATGGGTTCACCCCTCCACTTT.

This clonotype was picked up many times. The chain has TRBV20-1 and TRBJ1-2; TRBD1 matches 7 bases. This CDR3 spans 16 amino acids. With 5 bases clipped from V and 4 bases from J, the junction kept 16 bases outside the gene matches. CDR1 and CDR2 from the germline V gene are DFQATT and SNEGSKA (reference sequence). Written as DNA, the CDR3 is TGCAGTGCTGACCTTTCCAGGGGGGGATCCAGCTATGGCTACACCTTC. This sequence encodes CSADLSRGGSSYGYTF.

The sample holds many counts of this clonotype. The chain has TRBV18 and TRBJ2-2, with D uncertain. Looked up from germline, CDR1 is KGHSH and CDR2 is LQKENI. The CDR3 extends over 15 amino acids. V lost 2 bases and J lost 7, with 14 bases in between. The CDR3 nucleotides are TGTGCCAGCTCACCAGTTGAACAGACGGTCGGGGAGCTGTTTTTT. Translating gives CASSPVEQTVGELFF.

This clonotype has a count of ten or more. The V gene is TRBV7-2, the J gene TRBJ1-3; the D gene is possibly TRBD1 (5 bases). The CDR3 runs 15 residues. The V and J ends lost 1 base and 4 bases respectively, with 11 bases between them. Germline V lookup: CDR1 SGHTA, CDR2 FQGNSA. The CDR3 bases are TGTGCCAGCAGCTTAGACCCGGGGCACGGAAACACCATATATTTT. It specifies CASSLDPGHGNTIYF.

This clonotype was recorded many times. The chain is built from TRBV7-2 and TRBJ2-7; D is ambiguous. CDR3 length: 13 residues. The V end was cut by 3 bases, the J end by 5 bases, with 11 bases between. Looked up from germline, CDR1 is SGHTA and CDR2 is FQGNSA. The CDR3 DNA follows: TGTGCCAGCAGCTTTTTGGGCTTTGACGAGCAGTACTTC. This translates into CASSFLGFDEQYF.

This clonotype came up many times. The genes are TRBV28 and TRBJ1-2; D call uncertain. Trimming left V 6 bases short and J 8 bases short, with 16 bases between. The germline V gene encodes CDR1 MDHEN and CDR2 SYDVKM. The CDR3 is 13 amino acids. CDR3 protein: CASRSPHDRGYTF. CDR3 coding DNA: TGTGCCAGCAGATCTCCGCATGATAGGGGCTACACCTTC.

This clonotype showed up many times. This chain uses TRBV2 with TRBJ1-1, with 7 positions matching TRBD1. V lost 2 bases and J lost 1; bases outside the gene matches: 7. CDR3 length equals 16 residues. Germline V gene sequence: CDR1 SNHLY, CDR2 FYNNEI. For the CDR3, the DNA is TGTGCCAGCAGTGAATCTAGGTGGACAGGGAACACTGAAGCTTTCTTT. Translation gives CASSESRWTGNTEAFF.

The V call is TRBV5-6, the J call TRBJ1-2; D call uncertain. With 3 bases removed from V and 5 bases from J, the gap between germline ends came to 11 bases. The CDR3 length is 13 residues. Germline loops: CDR1 SGHDT, CDR2 YYEEEE. CDR3 in DNA: TGTGCCAGCAGCTCCGGACGGAATTATGGCTACACCTTC. Amino acid sequence: CASSSGRNYGYTF.

V and J are TRBV20-1 and TRBJ2-7, with D uncertain. The CDR3 spans 13 residues. Germline V CDR1 and CDR2: DFQATT, SNEGSKA (reference sequence). V was trimmed by 1 base and J by 1 base, leaving 8 bases between them. The CDR3: CSARVGGSYEQYF. In DNA form, the CDR3 reads TGCAGTGCTAGAGTTGGTGGATCCTACGAGCAGTACTTC.

This clonotype was detected a few times. The chain uses TRBV20-1 and TRBJ2-5, with 7 bases lining up with TRBD2. V lost 6 bases and J lost 1; bases outside the gene matches: 2. This CDR3 is built from 12 residues. Germline CDR1 DFQATT, CDR2 SNEGSKA (reference sequence). The CDR3 DNA reads TGCAGTGCCTTAGCGGGCCAAGAGACCCAGTACTTC. Residues: CSALAGQETQYF.

The chain employs TRBV20-1 and TRBJ2-7; 10 bases line up with TRBD1. The CDR3 runs 14 residues. Germline CDR1 and CDR2: DFQATT and SNEGSKA (reference sequence). V trimming: 4 bases; J trimming: 2 bases; junction bases outside the gene matches: 5. The CDR3 is CSAKRTGGTYEQYF. CDR3 bases: TGCAGTGCTAAACGGACAGGGGGTACCTACGAGCAGTACTTC.

This clonotype was recorded many times. This chain joins TRBV7-9 and TRBJ2-5; D is unclear. Germline CDR1 is SEHNR and CDR2 is FQNEAQ (reference sequence). The V end lost 3 bases, the J end lost 0 bases, and 8 bases lay between the germline ends. The CDR3 length is 14 residues. The CDR3 is CASSFSSYQETQYF. DNA of the CDR3: TGTGCCAGCAGCTTCAGTTCATACCAAGAGACCCAGTACTTC.

This sequence joins TRBV5-5 and TRBJ1-6; tentative D call: TRBD1 (6 bases). The CDR3 contains 17 residues. Germline V gives CDR1 SGHKS, CDR2 YYEKEE (reference sequence). V lost 1 base and J 1 base, leaving 12 bases between the germline ends. Here the CDR3 reads CASSLLGAASYNSPLHF. CDR3 DNA sequence: TGTGCCAGCAGCTTGCTGGGGGCAGCGTCCTATAATTCACCCCTCCACTTT.

This clonotype was observed a handful of times. The genes are TRBV14 and TRBJ1-1; no clear D gene. Germline V CDR1 and CDR2: SGHDN, FVKESK. V lost 4 bases and J lost 10, with 13 bases in between. The CDR3 is 12 amino acids. The CDR3 reads CASSPNGLGAFF. The CDR3 DNA sequence: TGTGCCAGCAGCCCAAACGGCCTGGGAGCTTTCTTT.

The V and J genes are TRBV12-3 or TRBV12-4 and TRBJ2-1; D gene unclear. CDR3 length equals 12 residues. V shed 4 bases and J shed 12 bases, with 13 bases lying between them. This CDR3 reads CASSWDVERQFF. CDR3 DNA sequence: TGTGCCAGCAGTTGGGATGTAGAGCGGCAGTTCTTC.